Detailed here is one T cell receptor (beta chain). Produced via immunoSEQ multiplex PCR; TCRdb's table is partial and in-frame only. Among 350,000 or so clones listed, roughly 87% were seen once. These data are taken from a study of blood T cell repertoires in COVID-19. The CDR3 consists of 12 residues. With 3 bases removed from V and 5 bases from J, the gap between germline ends came to 11 bases. The germline V gene encodes CDR1 SQVTM and CDR2 ANQGSEA. Assignments of participants to cohorts depended upon their own reported clinical history. Sample: PBMCs or T cells enriched from blood (not recorded which). The TCR sequence derives from a woman aged 25 to 45 who had recovered from COVID-19. The genes are TRBV29-1 and TRBJ2-7; TRBD1 might be the D (6 bases). CDR3 sequence (DNA): TGCAGCGTTGAGAGAACAGGGCACGAGCAGTACTTC. It is translated as CSVERTGHEQYF.